This T cell receptor beta chain was documented in a study of graft-versus-host responses after intestinal transplantation (dated by TCRdb to 2020 to 2023). At the level of the whole study: Recipients received multivisceral, liver-intestinal, or isolated intestinal transplants. All recipients received anti-thymocyte globulin induction followed by maintenance tacrolimus and steroids for around three years. Graft-versus-host and host-versus-graft alloreactive T cell clones were tracked in the graft, circulation and bone marrow after intestinal transplantation using bulk TCR-beta CDR3 sequencing. Alloreactive clones were identified by sequencing pre-transplant mixed lymphocyte reaction products and comparing these products with unstimulated pre-transplant donor and recipient T cells. The cohort enrolled 20 to 30 intestinal transplant recipients, one of whom was a retransplant, and a few patients without pretransplant specimens were excluded. A peak of at least 4% donor T cells among recipient peripheral blood mononuclear cells was the definition used for donor T cell macrochimerism. Samples from three later patients were sequenced in-house on an Illumina MiSeq with MiXCR processing rather than by the commercial service.

A remark on this clone: It lacks a known antigen. Base qualities were left out, and no much larger clone turns up one base away.

V loses 4 bases of germline sequence and J loses 6 bases, and the interval between the two ends is 16 bases. The CDR1 and CDR2 encoded by the germline V gene are MNHNS and SASEGT. Counted from cysteine to phenylalanine, this CDR3 has 14 amino acids. The kept DNA is CDR3 alone, 42 bases in frame from the first base. Taken with the paper, the label for time point translates to: cells obtained before transplantation from donor or recipient. CD3+CD4+ and CD3+CD8+ populations were FACS-sorted from unstimulated pre-transplant donor and recipient cells taken from spleen or lymph nodes. Libraries were constructed by the immunoSEQ multiplex PCR assay. For most patients, genomic DNA was isolated using the Qiagen DNeasy Blood and Tissue Kit and was shipped frozen to Adaptive Biotechnologies for TCR sequencing. For most patients, genomic DNA was subjected to high-throughput TCR-beta CDR3 sequencing by Adaptive Biotechnologies. In the authors' own workflow: TCR sequencing data were retrieved from Adaptive's ImmunoSEQ software for 15 to 20 patients, whereas three other patients were processed with MiXCR and VDJtools. To correct CD4 versus CD8 sorting errors, sequences present in both subsets at a frequency ratio below 5:1 were removed. Because the origin of CDR3 nucleotide sequences shared between donor and recipient could not be assigned, those sequences were removed. Alloreactive clones required at least 2-fold expansion over unstimulated cells and minimum CFSE-low frequency of 0.002% (template counts) or 0.001% (read counts). Clones were considered mappable if detected in sequenced pre-transplant spleen, lymph node, or MLR CFSE-low populations of the donor or recipient. The cumulative frequency of alloreactive clones was calculated as a percentage of all sequences, weighted by copy number. The immuneACCESS repertoire file appears here via TCRdb, limited to in-frame rearrangements. These files lack a portion of the clones; in checked studies, under half of the deficit traces to unresolved V genes, and the cause of the others is not known. From that table come the V and J calls and clone size; the DNA was used to work out D and trimming. The sample profile shows roughly 100,000 clones; 87% of them were found once. The ten top clones hold roughly 0.9% of the sample.

General conclusions and limits of the study: GvH clones were detected in recipient bone marrow, and some appeared earlier in ileal mucosa or blood, consistent with an intestinal mucosal origin. In patients with donor T cell macrochimerism, the allografts had high GvH to HvG T cell clonal ratios. The conclusions were limited by the relatively low number and heterogeneity of the intestinal transplant patients. Early after transplant, peak levels of circulating GvH clones were found to be associated with declines in HvG clones.

Here the sequenced sample was unstimulated CD4+ T cells sorted from spleen or lymph node cells, taken before intestinal transplant. Recombination connected TRBV6-1 to TRBJ2-7, with the D gene not clear enough to name. The receptor was isolated from a human donor who received an intestinal transplant. The base sequence is TGTGCCAGCAGTGTTGGACCCAATGGGTCCGAGCAGTACTTC. Translated, this is CASSVGPNGSEQYF.